This T cell receptor (beta chain) was retrieved from a study of blood T cell repertoires in COVID-19. Background on the study: The samples span acute and convalescent COVID-19 from the United States, Italy and Spain. The cDNA or gDNA used as material had been derived from T cells, B-cell-depleted T cells, or PBMCs.

Profiled with immunoSEQ multiplex PCR; TCRdb holds only in-frame clones, not every one. This sample has around 250,000 clones, with about 87% found just once. The V end lost 5 bases, the J end lost 4 bases, and 6 bases lay between the germline ends. This CDR3 is built from 13 residues. Germline assignment: CDR1 LNHDA and CDR2 SQIVND (reference sequence). The receptor's source is a man aged 50-59 years who had been exposed to COVID-19. Sequenced: PBMCs or T cells enriched from blood (not recorded which). The rearrangement links TRBV19 to TRBJ1-6; TRBD1 is a possible D gene (5 bases). This chain's CDR3 is CASSDRYNSPLHF. CDR3 nucleotides: TGTGCCAGTAGTGACAGATATAATTCACCCCTCCACTTT. The variable domain in full, with the rest retrieved from reference TRBV19 and TRBJ1-6, is DGGITQSPKYLFRKEGQNVTLSCEQNLNHDAMYWYRQDPGQGLRLIYYSQIVNDFQKGDIAEGYSVSREKKESFPLTVTSAQKNPTAFYLCASSDRYNSPLHFGNGTRLTVT.